The present TCR beta chain was sequenced within a study of graft-versus-host responses after intestinal transplantation. Measured with immunoSEQ multiplex PCR; TCRdb has only the in-frame clones, and not every one. Of 100,000 to 120,000 clones in the sample, 80% to 95% were seen once. A word on this clone: Its antigen remains unidentified.

Per germline, CDR1 MNHEY and CDR2 SMNVEV (reference sequence). V lost 1 base, J lost 1 base, and 1 base lay in between. The CDR3 contains 13 residues. This chain joins TRBV27 and TRBJ1-4; D remains ambiguous. This receptor was taken from a human donor who received an intestinal transplant. This sample comprised unstimulated CD8+ T cells sorted from spleen or lymph node cells, obtained before intestinal transplant. DNA for the CDR3: TGTGCCAGCAGTTTATTAACTAATGAAAAACTGTTTTTT. This codes for CASSLLTNEKLFF.